The present entry profiles one TCR beta chain with its context. Its antigen is unidentified. The data stem from a study of cytomegalovirus exposure and HLA in healthy donors. Study outcomes and limitations: Most CMV-associated TCR beta chains appeared HLA-restricted in a later analysis. CMV antigen specificity of a few CMV-associated chains was confirmed in vitro. TRBV6-2, TRBV6-3 and other indistinguishable V segments were excluded.

The PCR had 60 Vbeta and 13 Jbeta primers. The assay was immunoSEQ multiplex PCR, and TCRdb's table has in-frame clones only and misses some. The sample lists some 200,000 clones, 82% occurring once. The CDR3 totals 13 residues. CDR1 is MNHEY and CDR2 is SMNVEV in the germline V gene (reference sequence). V was clipped by 1 base and J by 4 bases, with 8 bases between them. The TCR originated in a woman aged 45-59 years in good health and CMV-seropositive. The sequencing sample was made of PBMCs. The chain couples TRBV27 to TRBJ2-7; the D gene is possibly TRBD2 (6 bases). CDR3 in amino acids: CASSLYGGYEQYF. CDR3 nucleotide sequence: TGTGCCAGCAGTTTATACGGGGGTTACGAGCAGTACTTC.